This T cell receptor beta chain was documented in a study of cytomegalovirus exposure and HLA in healthy donors. With respect to this clone: Antigen specificity is unknown.

Researchers ran the PCR with 60 Vbeta and 13 Jbeta primers. Sequenced by immunoSEQ multiplex PCR; TCRdb stores in-frame clones only, minus some. Of some 200,000 clones in the sample, 79% are singletons; the top ten hold less than 2%. Regarding the study as a whole: Near-uniform donor sequencing depth was presumed by presence/absence analyses.

Per the germline V gene, CDR1 is SGHRS and CDR2 is YFSETQ. Trimming cost V 0 bases and J 1 base, with 10 bases left between them. The CDR3 has 15 residues. Input material: PBMCs. V usage is TRBV5-1 and J usage is TRBJ1-1; D unclear. The sequence was collected from a girl aged 10-17 years in good health and CMV-seropositive. The CDR3: CASSLVQQRNTEAFF. The DNA for the CDR3 is TGCGCCAGCAGCTTGGTACAGCAACGGAACACTGAAGCTTTCTTT.